Presented here are 21 T cell receptor beta chains from one specimen sequenced in a study of T cells of healthy individuals. Using its own MiXCR run on the 5' RACE reads, TCRdb lists one record per CDR3 protein. This table has tens of thousands of distinct CDR3 sequences, 15% to 20% appearing once. These receptors originate from a human donor in good health.

This clonotype has ten or more counts. The chain couples TRBV7-3 to TRBJ2-3; no definite D call. The CDR3 extends over 13 amino acids. Trimming took 1 base from V and 0 from J, leaving 2 bases between them. The germline gives CDR1 SGHTA, CDR2 FQGTGA. DNA for the CDR3: TGTGCCAGCAGCTTAATTAGCACAGATACGCAGTATTTT. It is translated as CASSLISTDTQYF.

In its sample, this clonotype was seen many times. The chain uses TRBV6-5 and TRBJ2-1, with 10 bases that match TRBD1. With V trimmed by 7 bases and J by 0 bases, 15 bases remained unmatched. CDR1 and CDR2 (germline): MNHEY, SVGAGI. This CDR3 contains 19 residues. CDR3 residues: CASTDRGQGWSRSYNEQFF. The CDR3 nucleotides read TGTGCCAGCACCGACCGGGGACAGGGGTGGTCGCGCTCCTACAATGAGCAGTTCTTC.

There are a few counts of this clonotype. The chain joins TRBV6-2 or TRBV6-3 to TRBJ2-7, with D perhaps TRBD2 (5 bases). The CDR3 contains 13 residues. Germline CDR1 is MNHEY and CDR2 is SVGEGT. V gave up 6 bases and J gave up 9 bases, with 18 bases separating them. CDR3 residues: CASRTPEGFLQYF. CDR3 nucleotide sequence: TGTGCCAGCAGGACCCCCGAGGGATTTTTGCAGTACTTC.

This clonotype ranks as medium-sized. This sequence joins TRBV6-4 and TRBJ1-5; D not resolved. The CDR3 extends over 14 amino acids. V gave up 4 bases and J gave up 6 bases, with 13 bases separating them. CDR1 is MRHNA, CDR2 SNTAGT, per germline. CDR3 sequence: CASSVDTGSQPQHF. In DNA, the CDR3 is TGTGCCAGCAGTGTTGATACGGGGAGTCAGCCCCAGCATTTT.

Ten or more counts support this clonotype. The rearrangement uses TRBV29-1 and TRBJ2-5; 13 bases line up with TRBD2. There are 15 residues in the CDR3. V lost 5 bases to trimming and J lost 9 bases; unmatched junction nucleotides: 12. Germline values: CDR1 SQVTM, CDR2 ANQGSEA. The CDR3 loop is CSVTGTSGTTVAQYF. The DNA for the CDR3 is TGCAGCGTTACCGGGACTAGCGGGACGACAGTCGCCCAGTACTTC.

This clonotype was counted between two and nine times. V gene TRBV3-1 combines with J gene TRBJ2-1; D is possibly TRBD1 (5 bases). V was shortened by 5 bases and J by 2 bases, with 13 bases between the two germline ends. The length of the CDR3 is 15 residues. Germline CDR1 reads LGHDT; CDR2 reads YNNKEL (reference sequence). CDR3 coding DNA: TGTGCCAGCAGCTACGACAGTGTTGCCTACAATGAGCAGTTCTTC. This encodes CASSYDSVAYNEQFF.

This chain connects TRBV29-1 to TRBJ2-5, with 10 nucleotides matching TRBD1. This CDR3 is built from 13 residues. Germline V gene lookup returns CDR1 SQVTM and CDR2 ANQGSEA. The J segment lost 6 bases and the V segment lost 2 bases, leaving 3 bases of the junction unmatched. The CDR3 DNA follows: TGCAGCGTTGAATGGACAGGGGGAAAGACCCAGTACTTC. Translated, it gives CSVEWTGGKTQYF.

This sequence joins TRBV18 and TRBJ1-1; D remains unclear. Looked up from germline, CDR1 is KGHSH and CDR2 is LQKENI. The CDR3 loop spans 15 amino acids. V lost 0 bases, J lost 3 bases, and 11 bases lay in between. The CDR3 DNA follows: TGTGCCAGCTCACCACCCCACAGAAAAGACACTGAAGCTTTCTTT. It specifies CASSPPHRKDTEAFF.

This clonotype was seen many times. V and J are TRBV12-3 or TRBV12-4 and TRBJ2-1; possible D gene TRBD2, 6 bases. Trimming removed 6 bases from V and 5 bases from J, with 14 bases in between. The CDR3 totals 14 residues. The CDR3 reads CASSPGLSDNEQFF. The CDR3 DNA reads as TGTGCCAGCAGCCCGGGACTTAGCGACAATGAGCAGTTCTTC.

The V call is TRBV20-1, the J call TRBJ2-7, with D unresolved. Looked up from germline, CDR1 is DFQATT and CDR2 is SNEGSKA (reference sequence). The CDR3 is 14 amino acids. Trimming left V 0 bases short and J 0 bases short, with 9 bases between. CDR3 bases: TGCAGTGCTAGAGATATCAGTAGCTCCTACGAGCAGTACTTC. It encodes CSARDISSSYEQYF.

The DNA of the CDR3 is TGTGCCAGCAGCTTAGAGCGGGAAGGCATTCAGTACTTC. It translates to CASSLEREGIQYF. This chain uses TRBV7-3 with TRBJ2-4; 7 bases fit TRBD2. J gave up 9 bases and V 2 bases, and 4 bases lay outside the gene matches. Germline V gives CDR1 SGHTA, CDR2 FQGTGA. The CDR3 is 13 residues long.

This clonotype was counted at least ten times. The chain employs TRBV7-9 and TRBJ2-1; 7 bases align to TRBD2. Germline-derived CDR1 and CDR2 are SEHNR and FQNEAQ (reference sequence). The CDR3 loop spans 16 amino acids. Trimming removed 5 bases from V and 9 bases from J; junction bases left unmatched: 16. CDR3 protein: CASSGEWGRVGGEQFF. In DNA, the CDR3 is TGTGCCAGCAGCGGGGAATGGGGGAGGGTCGGCGGTGAGCAGTTCTTC.

Worth noting for this clonotype: A much larger clone lies a single base off, so this may be a read error. V and J are TRBV29-1 and TRBJ2-3; 7 bases line up with TRBD2. This CDR3 is built from 13 residues. The germline gives CDR1 SQVTM, CDR2 ANQGSEA. The junction had 5 bases not matched to a gene; V was cut back by 6 bases and J by 2 bases. The CDR3 reads CSVRGIDTDTQYF. The CDR3 DNA reads as TGCAGCGTGCGGGGGATCGACACAGATACGCAGTATTTT.

The sample holds a few counts of this clonotype. The V and J genes are TRBV5-1 and TRBJ2-5, with TRBD2 matching over 11 bases. Germline V gene data show CDR1 as SGHRS and CDR2 as YFSETQ. This CDR3 has 15 amino acids. The V gene end was trimmed by 3 bases and the J gene end by 4 bases; junction bases not matched to a gene: 5. This CDR3 is CASSSTSGAVETQYF. The CDR3 DNA reads TGCGCCAGCAGCTCGACTAGCGGGGCGGTAGAGACCCAGTACTTC.

In the case of this clonotype: A much bigger clone sits one base away, suggesting this may be a read error. V usage is TRBV28 and J usage is TRBJ2-7, with 8 bases fitting TRBD2. The CDR3 extends over 14 amino acids. The V segment lost 5 bases and the J segment 2 bases; nucleotides outside the gene matches: 5. CDR1 is MDHEN, CDR2 SYDVKM, per germline. The CDR3 nucleotides read TGTGCCAGCAGTACCGGGACTAGAACCTACGAGCAGTACTTC. This translates into CASSTGTRTYEQYF.

This clonotype was recorded at least ten times. The chain has TRBV4-1 and TRBJ2-7; TRBD1 is a possible D gene (6 bases). This CDR3 contains 16 residues. V gave up 0 bases and J gave up 6 bases, with 18 bases separating them. Germline assignment: CDR1 MGHRA and CDR2 YSYEKL. CDR3 nucleotides: TGCGCCAGCAGCCAAGATCTCGCCAGGGGCATTGCCGAGCAGTACTTC. Translating it yields CASSQDLARGIAEQYF.

The genes are TRBV10-3 and TRBJ2-6; TRBD1 matches at 8 bases. This CDR3 has 18 amino acids. Germline-derived CDR1 and CDR2 are ENHRY and SYGVKD. V lost 6 bases to trimming and J lost 0 bases; unmatched junction nucleotides: 10. The CDR3 sequence: CAIRKMDRASSGANVLTF. The CDR3, as DNA: TGTGCCATCAGAAAGATGGACAGGGCTAGCTCTGGGGCCAACGTCCTGACTTTC.

This clonotype occurred many times. The chain joins TRBV5-1 to TRBJ2-3; perhaps D is TRBD1 or TRBD2 (5 bases each). Trimming cost V 4 bases and J 0 bases, with 9 bases left between them. CDR1 is SGHRS and CDR2 is YFSETQ in the germline V gene. CDR3 size: 14 residues. CDR3 protein: CASSRGDSTDTQYF. CDR3 DNA sequence: TGCGCCAGCAGCCGGGGCGACAGCACAGATACGCAGTATTTT.

This clonotype was counted between two and nine times. V and J are TRBV27 and TRBJ2-7; D perhaps matches TRBD2 (7 bases). Germline values: CDR1 MNHEY, CDR2 SMNVEV (reference sequence). The CDR3 covers 13 residues. The V and J ends lost 8 bases and 3 bases respectively, with 14 bases between them. In DNA form, the CDR3 reads TGTGCCAGCTCGGGGGGCGCGGTCTACGAGCAGTACTTC. This translates into CASSGGAVYEQYF.

V usage is TRBV4-1 and J usage is TRBJ2-1; D may be TRBD2 (7 bases). Germline CDR1 reads MGHRA; CDR2 reads YSYEKL. The V end lost 5 bases, the J end lost 4 bases, and 21 bases lay between the germline ends. CDR3 length equals 17 residues. The CDR3: CASSTRGAGLGYNEQFF. CDR3 DNA sequence: TGCGCCAGCAGCACCCGGGGGGCGGGATTAGGGTACAATGAGCAGTTCTTC.

This clonotype was detected only a few times. This chain joins TRBV5-1 and TRBJ1-5; 7 bases are shared with TRBD1. The CDR3 contains 14 residues. V was clipped by 4 bases and J by 4 bases; unmatched bases: 5. Germline loops: CDR1 SGHRS, CDR2 YFSETQ. For the CDR3, the DNA is TGCGCCAGCAGCGCCACAGGGGAAAATCAGCCCCAGCATTTT. Amino acid sequence: CASSATGENQPQHF.